A single sample gave rise to the 13 T cell receptor beta chains below, sequenced in a study of blood T cell repertoires in COVID-19. Clones were read by immunoSEQ multiplex PCR, and TCRdb kept only the in-frame ones, dropping some. The data contain under 300,000 clones, roughly 84% of them singletons. The sequenced sample was peripheral blood. The receptors were gathered from a woman in her 40s who had recovered from COVID-19.

V gene TRBV7-2 combines with J gene TRBJ1-4, with D maybe TRBD1 (6 bases). The CDR3 loop spans 16 amino acids. The germline V gene encodes CDR1 SGHTA and CDR2 FQGNSA. V lost 5 bases and J 8 bases, leaving 21 bases between the germline ends. Here the CDR3 DNA reads TGTGCCAGCAGCCCTAGACTCGACGTTAGGGGGGAAAAACTGTTTTTT. This gives the protein CASSPRLDVRGEKLFF. The full variable domain, with the rest looked up from reference TRBV7-2 and TRBJ1-4, is GAGVSQSPSNKVTEKGKDVELRCDPISGHTALYWYRQSLGQGLEFLIYFQGNSAPDKSGLPSDRFSAERTGGSVSTLTIQRTQQEDSAVYLCASSPRLDVRGEKLFFGSGTQLSVL.

The V gene is TRBV27, the J gene TRBJ2-2; TRBD2 aligns across 15 bases. The CDR3 covers 18 residues. CDR1 and CDR2 (germline): MNHEY, SMNVEV (reference sequence). Trimming removed 2 bases from V and 4 bases from J; junction bases left unmatched: 5. The CDR3: CASSLIGTSGGLTGELFF. The DNA of the CDR3 is TGTGCCAGCAGTTTAATAGGGACTAGCGGGGGGCTCACCGGGGAGCTGTTTTTT.

The rearrangement joins TRBV30 to TRBJ1-2; the match to TRBD1 covers 8 bases. Germline V gene data show CDR1 as GTSNPN and CDR2 as SVGIG (reference sequence). The CDR3 totals 16 residues. The J segment lost 7 bases and the V segment lost 3 bases, leaving 16 bases of the junction unmatched. CDR3 loop: CAWRKQGGEGTGGYTF. CDR3 coding DNA: TGTGCCTGGAGAAAACAGGGGGGGGAGGGCACTGGTGGCTACACCTTC.

For the CDR3, the DNA is TGTGCCTGGAGTGTAATACAGGGAACTGAAGCTTTCTTT. This encodes CAWSVIQGTEAFF. The chain combines TRBV30 with TRBJ1-1; D perhaps matches TRBD1 (6 bases). V gave up 0 bases and J gave up 5 bases, with 10 bases separating them. This CDR3 comprises 13 residues. Germline values: CDR1 GTSNPN, CDR2 SVGIG (reference sequence).

This chain uses TRBV19 with TRBJ2-7; D might be TRBD1 (5 bases). CDR1 LNHDA and CDR2 SQIVND come from the germline V gene (reference sequence). Trimming took 3 bases from V and 0 from J, leaving 15 bases between them. The CDR3 runs 16 residues. CDR3 coding DNA: TGTGCCAGTAGTATCTCCCTCGACAGTTCCTCCTACGAGCAGTACTTC. It specifies CASSISLDSSSYEQYF.

The chain recombines TRBV5-6 with TRBJ1-5, with D possibly matching TRBD1 (6 bases). This CDR3 comprises 15 residues. Trimming left V 8 bases short and J 3 bases short, with 18 bases between. Germline CDR1 and CDR2: SGHDT and YYEEEE. This chain's CDR3 is CASSRGTHANQPQHF. For the CDR3, the DNA is TGTGCCAGTTCCAGGGGCACTCATGCCAATCAGCCCCAGCATTTT. Full variable domain (remainder filled in from reference TRBV5-6 and TRBJ1-5): DAGVTQSPTHLIKTRGQQVTLRCSPKSGHDTVSWYQQALGQGPQFIFQYYEEEERQRGNFPDRFSGHQFPNYSSELNVNALLLGDSALYLCASSRGTHANQPQHFGDGTRLSIL.

V is TRBV18 and J is TRBJ1-3, with D hard to call. The V and J ends lost 2 bases and 9 bases respectively, with 17 bases between them. CDR3 length: 15 residues. The V gene's germline CDR1 is KGHSH and CDR2 LQKENI. The CDR3 loop reads CASSPYREQYPTIYF. The CDR3 DNA reads as TGTGCCAGCTCACCATACCGGGAACAATACCCCACCATATATTTT.

The chain employs TRBV5-6 and TRBJ1-1, with a tentative D call TRBD1 (5 bases). The CDR3 length is 15 residues. CDR1 SGHDT and CDR2 YYEEEE come from the germline V gene. V lost 5 bases to trimming and J lost 9 bases, with 23 bases between them. The CDR3 here is CASRLGGNVGSKAFF. The CDR3 DNA sequence: TGTGCCAGCAGGCTTGGGGGGAATGTAGGCTCAAAAGCTTTCTTT.

This rearrangement joins TRBV3-1 (or the pseudogene TRBV3-2) to TRBJ1-2; D possibly corresponds to TRBD1 (5 bases). CDR1 LGHDT and CDR2 YNNKEL come from the germline V gene (reference sequence). V dropped 0 bases and J dropped 2 bases, with 13 bases sitting between them. The CDR3 contains 16 residues. In DNA, the CDR3 is TGTGCCAGCAGCCAAGATCTAGGGGTTGTAAACTATGGCTACACCTTC. This codes for CASSQDLGVVNYGYTF.

The chain is built from TRBV9 and TRBJ2-2; 10 bases are a match to TRBD2. V lost 6 bases to trimming and J lost 1 base; unmatched junction nucleotides: 6. Germline values: CDR1 SGDLS, CDR2 YYNGEE. This CDR3 comprises 16 residues. CDR3 in amino acids: CASNPLAGENTGELFF. The CDR3 bases are TGTGCCAGCAATCCCCTAGCGGGGGAGAACACCGGGGAGCTGTTTTTT.

The genes are TRBV11-1 and TRBJ1-2; 10 bases line up with TRBD1. V gave up 5 bases and J gave up 7 bases; unmatched junction bases: 7. Germline-derived CDR1 and CDR2 are SGHAT and FQDESV (reference sequence). The CDR3 runs 14 residues. The CDR3 region is CASSPGQGVTGYTF. The CDR3, as DNA: TGTGCCAGCAGCCCAGGACAGGGGGTCACTGGCTACACCTTC.

This clone has just one count. The rearrangement joins TRBV5-1 to TRBJ1-1; TRBD1 matches at 7 bases. V shed 1 base, J shed 6 bases, and the junction held 6 bases outside the gene matches. This CDR3 has 14 residues. Germline lookup yields CDR1 SGHRS and CDR2 YFSETQ. In DNA form, the CDR3 reads TGCGCCAGCAGCTTGAATACAGGGGCCCCTGAAGCTTTCTTT. It specifies CASSLNTGAPEAFF.

The chain uses TRBV2 and TRBJ2-3; the match to TRBD2 covers 8 bases. After removal of 5 bases from V and 6 bases from J, the junction contained 10 bases not matched to a gene. The germline V gene encodes CDR1 SNHLY and CDR2 FYNNEI. The CDR3 consists of 15 residues. In nucleotides, the CDR3 is TGTGCCAGCAGTTCTTTAGCGGGGAGTTTTGATACGCAGTATTTT. Its protein is CASSSLAGSFDTQYF.